The present T cell receptor (beta chain) was sequenced within a study of identical twins. Overall study results and limits: The study found excess low generation probability among twin-shared out-of-frame alpha sequences.

The junction had 3 bases not matched to a gene; V was cut back by 10 bases and J by 4 bases. This CDR3 has 12 amino acids. Germline values: CDR1 ENHRY, CDR2 SYGVKD. This clonotype was recorded a few times. Its antigen is not identified. After template switching added a universal primer site, the resulting cDNA carried unique molecular identifiers. TCRdb reprocessed the 5' RACE reads with MiXCR, giving one entry per CDR3 protein. This sample has about 890,000 distinct CDR3 sequences, with roughly an eighth found just once. Every one of the donors was a healthy Caucasian. The same sample was also studied in work on yellow fever vaccine responses in identical twins.

This TCR was recovered from a woman younger than 35 in good health. Sample: PBMCs. The chain combines TRBV10-3 with TRBJ2-3; 9 nucleotides align to TRBD1. In DNA form, the CDR3 reads TGTGCCACACAGGGGGCTGCAGATACGCAGTATTTT. It codes for CATQGAADTQYF.